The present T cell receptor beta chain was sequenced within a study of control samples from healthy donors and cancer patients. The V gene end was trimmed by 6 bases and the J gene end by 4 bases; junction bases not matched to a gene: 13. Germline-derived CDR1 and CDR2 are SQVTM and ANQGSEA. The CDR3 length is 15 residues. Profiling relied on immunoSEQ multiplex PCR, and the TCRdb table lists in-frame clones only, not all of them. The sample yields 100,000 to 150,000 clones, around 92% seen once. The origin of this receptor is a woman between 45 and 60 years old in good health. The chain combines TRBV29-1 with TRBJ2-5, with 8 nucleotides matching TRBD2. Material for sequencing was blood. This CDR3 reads CSVAPGGKGRETQYF. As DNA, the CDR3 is TGCAGCGTCGCCCCGGGGGGGAAGGGGAGAGAGACCCAGTACTTC.